This T cell receptor beta chain was obtained from a study of blood T cell repertoires in COVID-19. This CDR3 has 14 amino acids. Germline CDR1 and CDR2: MDHEN and SYDVKM. V was shortened by 3 bases and J by 7 bases, with 10 bases between the two germline ends. Clones were read by immunoSEQ multiplex PCR, and TCRdb kept only the in-frame ones, dropping some. This sample carries a few hundred thousand clones, 75% to 85% of them seen once, and the ten largest clones take about 13%. Sequences were obtained from peripheral blood. This chain uses TRBV28 with TRBJ1-6; D perhaps matches TRBD1 (5 bases). This clonotype originated in a human donor in a cohort sampled during active COVID-19. The CDR3 loop is CASSFRQMNSPLHF. Here the CDR3 DNA reads TGTGCCAGCAGTTTTCGACAGATGAATTCACCCCTCCACTTT.